This T cell receptor (beta chain) was identified during a study of blood T cell repertoires in COVID-19. Overall study: Spain, Italy and the United States supplied samples that represented acute and convalescent COVID-19. From T cells, B-cell-depleted T cells, or PBMCs came the material, which was cDNA or gDNA.

The CDR3 sequence is 15 residues long. V gave up 6 bases and J gave up 4 bases; unmatched junction bases: 9. Looked up from germline, CDR1 is SNHLY and CDR2 is FYNNEI. Per the original methods: Quantification of nucleated cells was approximated via reference gene primer amplification. The repertoire was sequenced with immunoSEQ multiplex PCR; TCRdb's copy has only in-frame clones and lacks some. V and J calls and clone size are those listed in that table; D and trimming were worked out from the DNA. This sample yields around 94,000 clones, of which about four fifths are seen a single time; about 10% belongs to the top ten.

Sequencing input: peripheral blood. J is TRBJ1-5 and V is TRBV2, with 7 nucleotides matching TRBD1. This receptor was identified in a man aged 35-49 years with active or convalescent COVID-19. CDR3 nucleotide sequence: TGTGCCAGCAGCGCCGGACTGGACAGGAATCAGCCCCAGCATTTT. The encoded protein is CASSAGLDRNQPQHF.